This T cell receptor (beta chain) was identified during a study of blood T cell repertoires in COVID-19. The overall study: Samples representing acute and convalescent COVID-19 were sourced from the United States, Italy and Spain. PBMCs, B-cell-depleted T cells, or T cells were the source of the cDNA or gDNA that made up the material.

The J segment lost 2 bases and the V segment lost 5 bases, leaving 7 bases of the junction unmatched. Germline lookup yields CDR1 SGHVS and CDR2 FQNEAQ. The CDR3 spans 15 residues. Participants spanned ages about 18 to 90 years and resided in around 25 US areas. Produced via immunoSEQ multiplex PCR; TCRdb's table is partial and in-frame only. The sample includes around 150,000 clones, around 84% of them seen just once. The clonotype originates from a man aged 35-49 years who had recovered from COVID-19. V and J are TRBV7-8 and TRBJ2-3, with 7 bases that match TRBD2. The sample comprised PBMCs or T cells enriched from blood (not recorded which). CDR3 protein: CASSLRDYITDTQYF. DNA of the CDR3: TGTGCCAGCAGCCTCCGGGACTACATCACAGATACGCAGTATTTT.